Presented here are 21 T cell receptor beta chains from one specimen sequenced in a study of blood T cell repertoires in COVID-19. The protocol was immunoSEQ multiplex PCR, while the TCRdb copy is restricted to in-frame clones and leaves out a portion. The table shows about 180,000 clones, with 90% occurring only once. Material: peripheral blood. These TCRs come from a man aged 45 to 65 with acute or convalescent COVID-19.

This clone is a singleton in its sample. The V and J genes are TRBV19 and TRBJ2-2, with unresolved D. Germline CDR1 and CDR2: LNHDA and SQIVND (reference sequence). This CDR3 has 10 residues. The V end lost 10 bases, the J end lost 5 bases, and 5 bases lay between the germline ends. The CDR3 sequence: CATGTGELFF. CDR3 DNA: TGTGCCACCGGGACCGGGGAGCTGTTTTTT.

The chain recombines TRBV21-1 with TRBJ2-7; no DNA check was done on the table's D call, TRBD1. TRBV21-1 is a pseudogene. The CDR3 is 17 amino acids. The CDR3 loop reads CASSKSYPWDRLYEQYF. CDR3 DNA: TGTGCCAGCAGCAAGAGTTACCCTTGGGACAGATTGTACGAGCAGTACTTC.

This rearrangement joins TRBV2 to TRBJ2-3; D might be TRBD2 (7 bases). V lost 8 bases and J lost 2, with 17 bases in between. Germline CDR1 SNHLY, CDR2 FYNNEI. The CDR3 extends over 15 amino acids. In nucleotides, the CDR3 is TGTGCCAGCCGGTTGACGGGGGGCTACACAGATACGCAGTATTTT. It translates to CASRLTGGYTDTQYF.

V is TRBV30 and J is TRBJ1-4, with no clear D. Deletions cut 0 bases from V and 0 bases from J, with 8 bases between. This CDR3 region has 15 residues. Looked up from germline, CDR1 is GTSNPN and CDR2 is SVGIG (reference sequence). The CDR3 region is CAWSVRGATNEKLFF. In DNA form, the CDR3 reads TGTGCCTGGAGTGTTCGGGGTGCAACTAATGAAAAACTGTTTTTT. The entire variable domain, with the rest obtained from reference TRBV30 and TRBJ1-4, is as follows: SQTIHQWPATLVQPVGSPLSLECTVEGTSNPNLYWYRQAAGRGLQLLFYSVGIGQISSEVPQNLSASRPQDRQFILSSKKLLLSDSGFYLCAWSVRGATNEKLFFGSGTQLSVL.

The table lists this clone with a count of one. The V and J genes are TRBV5-1 and TRBJ1-4; 8 bases align to TRBD1. The V segment lost 0 bases and the J segment 0 bases; nucleotides outside the gene matches: 7. The CDR3 covers 18 residues. Germline CDR1 and CDR2: SGHRS and YFSETQ. The CDR3 DNA is TGCGCCAGCAGCTTGGGGGACAGGTCGGGGTCAACTAATGAAAAACTGTTTTTT. Translation gives CASSLGDRSGSTNEKLFF.

This chain joins TRBV5-4 and TRBJ2-3; a possible D gene is TRBD1 (6 bases). The CDR3 has 14 residues. V shed 5 bases and J shed 0 bases, with 10 bases lying between them. The germline V gene encodes CDR1 SGHNT and CDR2 YYREEE (reference sequence). The CDR3 nucleotides read TGTGCCAGCAGGAGTAGGGGGAGCACAGATACGCAGTATTTT. As protein: CASRSRGSTDTQYF.

This chain links TRBV7-9 with TRBJ1-6; D uncertain. The CDR3 runs to 15 residues. V was clipped by 5 bases and J by 7 bases, with 15 bases between them. Germline V gives CDR1 SEHNR, CDR2 FQNEAQ (reference sequence). CDR3 sequence: CASSTFTIRNSPLHF. Here the CDR3 DNA reads TGTGCCAGCAGCACATTCACGATCCGCAATTCACCCCTCCACTTT.

The rearrangement links TRBV6-5 to TRBJ1-5; TRBD1 agrees at 9 bases. This CDR3 is built from 15 residues. Trimming removed 7 bases from V and 4 bases from J; junction bases left unmatched: 8. Per germline, CDR1 MNHEY and CDR2 SVGAGI. The CDR3 DNA is TGTGCCAGCACTCCGGGACAGGGAGCTAATCAGCCCCAGCATTTT. This gives the protein CASTPGQGANQPQHF.

The chain combines TRBV29-1 with TRBJ2-1; 9 nucleotides match TRBD2. J gave up 4 bases and V 6 bases, and 7 bases lay outside the gene matches. Germline values: CDR1 SQVTM, CDR2 ANQGSEA. The CDR3 is 14 residues long. As DNA, the CDR3 is TGCAGCGTCCCCACTAGCGGGCGGTACAATGAGCAGTTCTTC. Translated, it gives CSVPTSGRYNEQFF.

V usage is TRBV28 and J usage is TRBJ1-5; D not resolved. Trimming stripped 5 bases from V and 0 bases from J, with 14 bases between. This CDR3 is built from 16 residues. Germline V gene sequence: CDR1 MDHEN, CDR2 SYDVKM. CDR3 nucleotide sequence: TGTGCCAGCAGTCCCCATCCAGTGTCTAGCAATCAGCCCCAGCATTTT. Residues: CASSPHPVSSNQPQHF.

This chain connects TRBV29-1 to TRBJ2-1; TRBD2 matches 9 bases. The germline CDR1 and CDR2 sequences are SQVTM and ANQGSEA. Trimming took 6 bases from V and 8 from J; bases not matched to a gene: 11. There are 14 residues in the CDR3. The CDR3 DNA reads TGCAGCGTCTTCTCCGGGACTAGCATTTATGAGCAGTTCTTC. Amino acids: CSVFSGTSIYEQFF.

The chain employs TRBV28 and TRBJ1-1, with D unresolved. Germline loops: CDR1 MDHEN, CDR2 SYDVKM. The CDR3 sequence is 14 residues long. V gave up 2 bases and J gave up 1 base, with 8 bases separating them. This CDR3 is CASSLGQENTEAFF. In DNA form, the CDR3 reads TGTGCCAGCAGTTTAGGGCAGGAGAACACTGAAGCTTTCTTT.

The rearrangement uses TRBV19 and TRBJ1-2, with TRBD1 as a possible D gene (6 bases). CDR1 is LNHDA and CDR2 is SQIVND in the germline V gene (reference sequence). V lost 7 bases to trimming and J lost 3 bases, with 12 bases between them. CDR3 size: 13 residues. CDR3 protein: CASTTTGYYGYTF. The CDR3 region has the DNA TGTGCCAGTACTACGACAGGCTACTATGGCTACACCTTC.

CDR3 protein: CASSFSLNTEAFF. Written as DNA, the CDR3 is TGTGCCAGTAGTTTCAGTCTGAACACTGAAGCTTTCTTT. J is TRBJ1-1 and V is TRBV19; D is unclear. The V gene lost 5 bases and the J gene lost 0 bases, with 7 bases spanning the gap. Germline V gene sequence: CDR1 LNHDA, CDR2 SQIVND (reference sequence). The CDR3 has 13 residues.

The V gene is TRBV7-6, the J gene TRBJ2-3; no definite D call. V was trimmed by 2 bases and J by 2 bases, leaving 8 bases between them. Looked up from germline, CDR1 is SGHVS and CDR2 is FNYEAQ. This CDR3 is built from 14 residues. The CDR3 spells CASSLLSATDTQYF. As DNA, the CDR3 is TGTGCCAGCAGCTTATTAAGCGCCACAGATACGCAGTATTTT.

This clone was counted once. The genes are TRBV3-1 (or the pseudogene TRBV3-2) and TRBJ1-1; 8 nucleotides align to TRBD1. There are 16 residues in the CDR3. CDR1 and CDR2 (germline): LGHDT, YNNKEL (reference sequence). J gave up 0 bases and V 7 bases, and 10 bases lay outside the gene matches. The CDR3 region is CASNLGQAPMNTEAFF. The CDR3 DNA is TGTGCCAGCAACCTGGGACAGGCACCCATGAACACTGAAGCTTTCTTT.

The V call is TRBV7-2, the J call TRBJ2-3, with D perhaps matching TRBD2 (5 bases). The CDR3 totals 14 residues. Germline assignment: CDR1 SGHTA and CDR2 FQGNSA. Trimming shortened V by 2 bases and J by 6 bases, and 12 bases separated the two germline ends. CDR3 bases: TGTGCCAGCAGCTTACTAGCCCTTACGGATACGCAGTATTTT. Amino acids: CASSLLALTDTQYF.

The CDR3 loop reads CASSRGGGRYTDTQYF. The CDR3 nucleotides read TGCGCCAGCAGTCGGGGAGGGGGGAGATACACAGATACGCAGTATTTT. The rearrangement uses TRBV5-1 and TRBJ2-3; TRBD2 is a possible D gene (7 bases). Deletions cut 5 bases from V and 2 bases from J, with 18 bases between. The CDR3 has 16 residues. Per germline, CDR1 SGHRS and CDR2 YFSETQ. Complete variable domain (other parts from reference TRBV5-1 and TRBJ2-3): KAGVTQTPRYLIKTRGQQVTLSCSPISGHRSVSWYQQTPGQGLQFLFEYFSETQRNKGNFPGRFSGRQFSNSRSEMNVSTLELGDSALYLCASSRGGGRYTDTQYFGPGTRLTVL.

This clone has a single count. The V gene is TRBV27, the J gene TRBJ2-3; possible D gene TRBD2, 5 bases. CDR1 is MNHEY, CDR2 SMNVEV, per germline (reference sequence). Trimming pared 5 bases from V and 0 bases from J, leaving 12 bases between. The CDR3 consists of 15 residues. CDR3 in DNA: TGTGCCAGCAGTCGGCTAGCCGTAAGCACAGATACGCAGTATTTT. Protein: CASSRLAVSTDTQYF.

This clone was found once. The chain is built from TRBV10-2 and TRBJ1-4; 7 bases agree with TRBD1. CDR1 is WSHSY and CDR2 is SAAADI in the germline V gene. This CDR3 comprises 14 residues. The junction had 9 bases not matched to a gene; V was cut back by 6 bases and J by 8 bases. CDR3 loop: CASSETGNEEKLFF. CDR3 nucleotide sequence: TGCGCCAGCAGCGAGACAGGGAATGAAGAAAAACTGTTTTTT.

This chain links TRBV9 with TRBJ2-2; 7 bases agree with TRBD2. Trimming took 4 bases from V and 5 from J; bases not matched to a gene: 8. This CDR3 is built from 15 residues. The germline gives CDR1 SGDLS, CDR2 YYNGEE. Here the CDR3 DNA reads TGTGCCAGCAGCCCACCATTCGGGGGGACCGGGGAGCTGTTTTTT. Its translation: CASSPPFGGTGELFF.